Shown below are 31 T cell receptor beta chains from a single sample sequenced in a study of identical twins' blood T cells. TCRdb independently ran MiXCR on the 5' RACE reads; one entry per CDR3 protein. In the table there are 350,000 to 400,000 distinct CDR3 sequences, 28% of which are singletons. The sample comprised PBMCs. The receptors shown here come from a woman aged 18 to 55 in good health.

This clonotype was seen repeatedly, ten times or more. The chain combines TRBV14 with TRBJ1-1; D remains unclear. V lost 3 bases, J lost 0 bases, and 14 bases lay in between. Germline CDR1 reads SGHDN; CDR2 reads FVKESK. The CDR3 consists of 16 residues. The CDR3 spells CASSHHPQTMNTEAFF. CDR3 in DNA: TGTGCCAGCAGCCACCACCCCCAGACTATGAACACTGAAGCTTTCTTT.

A remark on this clonotype: The junction departs from germline at one end; a sequencing error may be responsible. The chain carries TRBV5-1 and TRBJ2-3; D is perhaps TRBD2 (6 bases). The CDR3 is made up of 14 amino acids. Looked up from germline, CDR1 is SGHRS and CDR2 is YFSETQ. For the CDR3, the DNA is TGCGCCAGCAGCCTTGGGGACTTCACAGATACGCGGTATTTT. Translation gives CASSLGDFTDTRYF.

This clonotype came up a few times. CDR3 nucleotide sequence: TGTGCCAGCGGACCTCGATCCCTTTATACGCAGTATTTT. Its translation is CASGPRSLYTQYF. The rearrangement links TRBV12-3 or TRBV12-4 to TRBJ2-3; D ambiguous. Trimming left V 8 bases short and J 7 bases short, with 16 bases between. The CDR3 is made up of 13 amino acids.

Comments on this clonotype: A much larger clone lies one base from this, so it may be a read error. The chain couples TRBV7-9 to TRBJ1-1, with a tentative D call TRBD1 (6 bases). The germline V gene has CDR1 SEHNR and CDR2 FQNEAQ (reference sequence). The CDR3 extends over 14 amino acids. V gave up 5 bases and J gave up 4 bases, with 14 bases separating them. CDR3 DNA: TGTGCCAGCAGCCCCAGGGGTTTAAGCACTGAAGCTTTCTTT. Amino acids: CASSPRGLSTEAFF.

The chain recombines TRBV27 with TRBJ1-6; D unresolved. This CDR3 comprises 14 residues. Germline V gene data show CDR1 as MNHEY and CDR2 as SMNVEV (reference sequence). V was shortened by 3 bases and J by 6 bases, with 9 bases between the two germline ends. CDR3 nucleotides: TGTGCCAGCAGTTTGGCTGGGCTTAATTCACCCCTCCACTTT. Encoded protein: CASSLAGLNSPLHF.

This rearrangement joins TRBV7-9 to TRBJ2-7, with D possibly being TRBD1 (5 bases). Trimming cost V 5 bases and J 1 base, with 18 bases left between them. The germline V gene has CDR1 SEHNR and CDR2 FQNEAQ (reference sequence). The CDR3 contains 16 residues. Written as DNA, the CDR3 is TGTGCCAGCAGCGACCTGACAGACCATAGATCCTACGAGCAGTACTTC. This encodes CASSDLTDHRSYEQYF. Complete variable domain (other parts from reference TRBV7-9 and TRBJ2-7): DTGVSQNPRHKITKRGQNVTFRCDPISEHNRLYWYRQTLGQGPEFLTYFQNEAQLEKSRLLSDRFSAERPKGSFSTLEIQRTEQGDSAMYLCASSDLTDHRSYEQYFGPGTRLTVT.

This clonotype was recorded a few times. The CDR3 DNA is TGTGCCAGCAGCTTATTAACTAGCGGGAGTTCCTACGAGCAGTACTTC. This gives the protein CASSLLTSGSSYEQYF. V and J are TRBV7-9 and TRBJ2-7, with TRBD2 identical over 11 bases. Germline V gives CDR1 SEHNR, CDR2 FQNEAQ (reference sequence). This CDR3 contains 16 residues. V shed 2 bases, J shed 1 base, and the junction held 4 bases outside the gene matches.

CDR3 sequence reads: CSARDPSGPQLLTDTQYF. As DNA, the CDR3 is TGCAGTGCTAGAGATCCTAGCGGTCCCCAACTACTCACAGATACGCAGTATTTT. The gene calls are TRBV20-1 and TRBJ2-3; 7 bases line up with TRBD2. Germline lookup yields CDR1 DFQATT and CDR2 SNEGSKA (reference sequence). The CDR3 is 18 residues long. Trimming at V came to 0 bases and at J to 2 bases, leaving 14 bases not matched to a gene.

This clonotype was detected only a few times. The rearrangement joins TRBV6-4 to TRBJ2-3; 7 nucleotides align to TRBD2. There are 15 residues in the CDR3. The germline V gene has CDR1 MRHNA and CDR2 SNTAGT. J was trimmed by 0 bases and V by 6 bases; bases with no gene match: 6. The CDR3 loop reads CASSRLAASTDTQYF. CDR3 sequence (DNA): TGTGCCAGCAGCCGACTAGCAGCTAGCACAGATACGCAGTATTTT.

In its sample, this clonotype was seen a few times. The chain couples TRBV12-3 or TRBV12-4 to TRBJ1-5; 8 positions match TRBD1. V gave up 5 bases and J gave up 2 bases; unmatched junction bases: 2. The CDR3 is 14 residues long. DNA of the CDR3: TGTGCCAGCAGTGCGACAGGGGGCAATCAGCCCCAGCATTTT. The encoded protein is CASSATGGNQPQHF.

This chain links TRBV27 with TRBJ1-1, with TRBD1 matching 7 bases. Germline trimming cut 2 bases from V and 12 bases from J; bases unmatched to any gene: 3. Germline CDR1 and CDR2: MNHEY and SMNVEV (reference sequence). The CDR3 is 11 amino acids. The CDR3 bases are TGTGCCAGCAGTTTAGGGGACAGAACTTTCTTT. Translation: CASSLGDRTFF.

With respect to this clonotype: One end of the junction does not line up with germline, which may come from a read error. The chain couples TRBV18 to TRBJ2-1; 8 bases match TRBD1. Germline CDR1 KGHSH, CDR2 LQKENI. The CDR3 covers 12 residues. CDR3 sequence: CASSPGGQVEDF. As DNA, the CDR3 is TGTGCCAGCTCACCAGGGGGACAGGTAGAAGACTTC.

The table lists this clonotype with many counts. The chain recombines TRBV5-1 with TRBJ1-1; maybe TRBD1 (6 bases). The CDR3 contains 14 residues. V shed 0 bases and J shed 4 bases, with 10 bases lying between them. The V gene's germline CDR1 is SGHRS and CDR2 YFSETQ. Here the CDR3 DNA reads TGCGCCAGCAGCTTGGGTTCAGGGGCCACTGAAGCTTTCTTT. This encodes CASSLGSGATEAFF.

As regards this clonotype: This may arise from a read error, as a much more abundant clone is one base away. J is TRBJ1-1 and V is TRBV12-3 or TRBV12-4; maybe TRBD1 (5 bases). The CDR3 totals 14 residues. V was clipped by 10 bases and J by 0 bases, with 15 bases between them. CDR3 residues: CAISQQVMNTEAFF. As DNA, the CDR3 is TGTGCCATCAGCCAACAGGTGATGAACACTGAAGCTTTCTTT.

This clonotype was picked up many times. J is TRBJ1-1 and V is TRBV5-1, with TRBD1 matching over 9 bases. The CDR3 covers 14 residues. CDR1 is SGHRS and CDR2 is YFSETQ in the germline V gene. V gave up 3 bases and J gave up 2 bases; unmatched junction bases: 2. Here the CDR3 reads CASSWDRANTEAFF. DNA for the CDR3: TGCGCCAGCAGCTGGGACAGGGCTAACACTGAAGCTTTCTTT.

V usage is TRBV12-3 or TRBV12-4 and J usage is TRBJ2-7; D is unclear. V was shortened by 9 bases and J by 5 bases, with 11 bases between the two germline ends. This CDR3 has 11 residues. The CDR3 is CASKARDEQYF. CDR3 sequence (DNA): TGTGCCAGTAAGGCCCGAGACGAGCAGTACTTC.

The genes are TRBV29-1 and TRBJ2-1; the match to TRBD1 covers 10 bases. The J segment lost 9 bases and the V segment lost 1 base, leaving 6 bases of the junction unmatched. In germline, CDR1 is SQVTM, CDR2 ANQGSEA. The CDR3 extends over 14 amino acids. CDR3 region: CSVEADRGFSEQFF. The CDR3 bases are TGCAGCGTTGAAGCGGACAGGGGGTTTAGTGAGCAGTTCTTC.

At least ten counts were recorded for this clonotype. CDR3 nucleotide sequence: TGTGCCAGCAGTTTGCCAGGGGCTGTTTCGCCCCAGCATTTT. Its protein product is CASSLPGAVSPQHF. This sequence joins TRBV12-3 or TRBV12-4 and TRBJ1-5, with D tentatively TRBD1 (6 bases). The CDR3 extends over 14 amino acids. Trimming removed 3 bases from V and 9 bases from J, with 15 bases in between.

V gene TRBV20-1 combines with J gene TRBJ1-2, with D unclear. The V gene lost 0 bases and the J gene lost 4 bases, with 15 bases spanning the gap. Germline CDR1 reads DFQATT; CDR2 reads SNEGSKA (reference sequence). The CDR3 contains 15 residues. The CDR3 nucleotides are TGCAGTGCTAGAGATCGTTTGCGGGCGAGCTATGGCTACACCTTC. It specifies CSARDRLRASYGYTF.

For this clonotype: A junction end diverges from the germline sequence, so it may reflect a read error. The rearrangement uses TRBV6-5 and TRBJ1-3, with D possibly TRBD1 on 5 matching bases. CDR3 length equals 16 residues. The V gene's germline CDR1 is MNHEY and CDR2 SVGAGI. The CDR3 loop is CVSTRGLGWSGNTIYF. In DNA form, the CDR3 reads TGTGTCAGCACCCGGGGGTTGGGTTGGTCTGGAAACACCATATATTTT.

Regarding this clonotype: At one boundary the junction diverges from the germline segment, which might be a read error. The chain couples TRBV20-1 to TRBJ2-1; D not certain. Germline CDR1 DFQATT, CDR2 SNEGSKA (reference sequence). CDR3 length: 15 residues. CDR3 protein: CSAGDFPGGDNEQFF. The CDR3 bases are TGCAGTGCTGGAGATTTCCCGGGTGGGGACAATGAGCAGTTCTTC.

This chain joins TRBV7-9 and TRBJ1-4; 7 nucleotides line up with TRBD1. The germline CDR1 and CDR2 sequences are SEHNR and FQNEAQ (reference sequence). Germline trimming cut 5 bases from V and 8 bases from J; bases unmatched to any gene: 8. This CDR3 region has 14 residues. In DNA form, the CDR3 reads TGTGCCAGCAGCAAAACCGGGACAGACGAAAAACTGTTTTTT. It specifies CASSKTGTDEKLFF.

The chain employs TRBV4-3 and TRBJ2-2; 8 nucleotides match TRBD2. Germline V gene sequence: CDR1 LGHNA, CDR2 YSLEER. CDR3 size: 16 residues. V gave up 2 bases and J gave up 8 bases; unmatched junction bases: 10. The CDR3 is CASSQLAGLVIGELFF. CDR3 sequence (DNA): TGCGCCAGCAGCCAATTAGCGGGGCTGGTGATAGGGGAGCTGTTTTTT.

CDR3 sequence (DNA): TGTGCCAGCAGACAGGGAACCGGCACCTACAATGAGCAGTTCTTC. Its protein is CASRQGTGTYNEQFF. The rearrangement joins TRBV6-5 to TRBJ2-1, with D perhaps TRBD1 (6 bases). Germline V gene data show CDR1 as MNHEY and CDR2 as SVGAGI. This CDR3 is 15 amino acids long. Trimming shortened V by 6 bases and J by 2 bases, and 14 bases separated the two germline ends.

This clonotype came up many times. The rearrangement links TRBV6-2 or TRBV6-3 to TRBJ1-2; D is unclear. The CDR3 is 14 residues long. Germline CDR1 MNHEY, CDR2 SVGEGT. The V end was cut by 8 bases, the J end by 0 bases, with 13 bases between. The CDR3 region has the DNA TGTGCCAGCCTAGCAGGTCCCACTAACTATGGCTACACCTTC. It translates to CASLAGPTNYGYTF.

This clonotype showed up many times. This rearrangement joins TRBV27 to TRBJ2-1; 11 bases line up with TRBD2. The V gene end was trimmed by 0 bases and the J gene end by 4 bases; junction bases not matched to a gene: 2. CDR3 size: 16 residues. Germline values: CDR1 MNHEY, CDR2 SMNVEV (reference sequence). This CDR3 reads CASSLSGTSGYNEQFF. The CDR3 DNA sequence: TGTGCCAGCAGTTTATCGGGGACTAGCGGTTACAATGAGCAGTTCTTC.

There are a few counts of this clonotype. The gene calls are TRBV6-2 or TRBV6-3 and TRBJ2-1, with D possibly matching TRBD1 (5 bases). Germline V gene lookup returns CDR1 MNHEY and CDR2 SVGEGT. Trimming took 8 bases from V and 7 from J, leaving 12 bases between them. This CDR3 contains 12 residues. Here the CDR3 DNA reads TGTGCCAGCGAGGCAGGGTTGAATGAGCAGTTCTTC. This gives the protein CASEAGLNEQFF.

The chain couples TRBV9 to TRBJ1-5; D is ambiguous. The CDR3 is made up of 15 amino acids. V was shortened by 0 bases and J by 5 bases, with 12 bases between the two germline ends. Per germline, CDR1 SGDLS and CDR2 YYNGEE. Written as DNA, the CDR3 is TGTGCCAGCAGCGTAGTTAAAAGGTCATATCAGCCCCAGCATTTT. Translated: CASSVVKRSYQPQHF.

This clonotype appeared a few times. The chain couples TRBV4-2 to TRBJ2-1, with D perhaps TRBD2 (7 bases). The V end was cut by 4 bases, the J end by 5 bases, with 15 bases between. The germline V gene has CDR1 LGHNA and CDR2 YNFKEQ. The CDR3 loop spans 15 amino acids. The CDR3 DNA sequence: TGTGCCAGCAGCCCCACTGGGGGGGGCAACAATGAGCAGTTCTTC. It specifies CASSPTGGGNNEQFF.

The chain is built from TRBV20-1 and TRBJ2-7; TRBD2 might be the D (6 bases). The V end lost 4 bases, the J end lost 4 bases, and 17 bases lay between the germline ends. The CDR3 loop spans 14 amino acids. Per germline, CDR1 DFQATT and CDR2 SNEGSKA (reference sequence). The CDR3 bases are TGCAGTGCTACGTCACGGGGGTTGATGTACGAGCAGTACTTC. It yields the protein CSATSRGLMYEQYF.

The genes are TRBV7-2 and TRBJ2-1, with TRBD1 as a possible D gene (6 bases). The CDR3 sequence is 13 residues long. V lost 2 bases and J lost 8, with 10 bases in between. Germline V CDR1 and CDR2: SGHTA, FQGNSA. The CDR3 nucleotides are TGTGCCAGCAGCTTAACTCAGGGGTATGAGCAGTTCTTC. Translating gives CASSLTQGYEQFF.